This is a list of T cell receptor beta chains from one sample in a study of beta chain features in type 1 diabetes. TCRdb keeps only in-frame clones here, not all; method: immunoSEQ multiplex PCR. The data contain 300,000 to 350,000 clones, about 13% of them singletons. Sequenced input: naive CD4+ T cells from blood. The receptors were sampled from a woman between 18 and 30 years old with type 1 diabetes. CDR3s include the opening cysteine and the closing phenylalanine or tryptophan. D genes are given only for firm matches. Expanded clones get a size class; other rows say once, few or many, or leave the size out.

.	few	TRBV19	TRBJ2-1	TGTGCCAGTAGCGGGTTTGGCTACAATGAGCAGTTCTTC	CASSGFGYNEQFF
.	.	TRBV19	TRBJ2-7	TGTGCCAGTAGTGCAGACAGGAACTACGAGCAGTACTTC	CASSADRNYEQYF
.	.	TRBV18	TRBJ2-7	TGTGCCAGCGCAGGGCCAGGCTCCTACGAGCAGTACTTC	CASAGPGSYEQYF
.	.	TRBV7-9	TRBJ2-1	TGTGCCAGCAGCTTATGGTTGGGGCCCAATGAGCAGTTCTTC	CASSLWLGPNEQFF
TRBD1	few	TRBV2	TRBJ2-5	TGTGCCAGCGGTGCACGGGACAGCCAAGAGACCCAGTACTTC	CASGARDSQETQYF
.	few	TRBV29-1	TRBJ2-1	TGCAGCGTCGCCCCACGCAGCTCCTACAATGAGCAGTTCTTC	CSVAPRSSYNEQFF
.	once	TRBV5-1	TRBJ1-1	TGCGCCAGCAGCTTCTGGGCTACGAACACTGAAGCTTTCTTT	CASSFWATNTEAFF
.	.	TRBV18	TRBJ1-1	TGTGCCAGCTCACCAACGCGGGGAGCTGAAGCTTTCTTT	CASSPTRGAEAFF
TRBD1	.	TRBV7-6	TRBJ2-2	TGTGCCAGCAGCCGCAGACAGGGATACACCGGGGAGCTGTTTTTT	CASSRRQGYTGELFF
.	.	TRBV7-9	TRBJ1-5	TGTGCCAGCAGCTTATTTGGTAGCCAGTCCCAGCATTTT	CASSLFGSQSQHF
TRBD2	few	TRBV9	TRBJ2-1	TGTGCCAGCAGCCACCTCCCCGGGACTAGTCATGTTAGCAATGAGCAGTTCTTC	CASSHLPGTSHVSNEQFF
.	few	TRBV19	TRBJ2-4	TGTGCCAGTAGTCCTGGGGGGTCCAGGTCCAAAAACATTCAGTACTTC	CASSPGGSRSKNIQYF
.	few	TRBV21-1	TRBJ2-3	TGTGCCAGCACGAGGTACCGAGCCGCAGATACGCAGTATTTT	CASTRYRAADTQYF
TRBD2	.	TRBV7-9	TRBJ2-3	TGTGCCAGCAGCTCAGGGACTAGCGGACGCACAGATACGCAGTATTTT	CASSSGTSGRTDTQYF
TRBD2	.	TRBV4-1	TRBJ2-5	TGCGCCAGCAGCCAAGATCAGCCTAGCGGAGAGACCCAGTACTTC	CASSQDQPSGETQYF
.	few	TRBV7-2	TRBJ2-1	TGTGCCAGCAGCTCTCCCTACAATGAGCAGTTCTTC	CASSSPYNEQFF
TRBD1	.	TRBV6-5	TRBJ1-2	TGTGCCAGCAGTTTAGGGGGCGCGGACTATGGCTACACCTTC	CASSLGGADYGYTF
.	.	TRBV19	TRBJ1-5	TGTGCCAGTAGTATCCGTCCAGGGGATCAGCCCCAGCATTTT	CASSIRPGDQPQHF
.	.	TRBV20-1	TRBJ2-7	TGCAGTGCCAGAATCGGACAGTCTGACTACTTC	CSARIGQSDYF
TRBD1	.	TRBV27	TRBJ1-2	TGTGCCAGCAGTTTACCGACAGGGGGTGGCTACACCTTC	CASSLPTGGGYTF
.	.	TRBV28	TRBJ1-2	TGTGCCAGCAGTTCTGGACAAGCTAACTATGGCTACACCTTC	CASSSGQANYGYTF
.	few	TRBV7-2	TRBJ1-3	TGTGCCAGCAGCTTTACGAACACAGGTTTTACTGGAAACACCATATATTTT	CASSFTNTGFTGNTIYF
TRBD2	.	TRBV23-1	TRBJ2-7	TGCGCCAGCAGTCAATCGGGGCGGACTAGCGGACAGATCCCCTACGAGCAGTACTTC	CASSQSGRTSGQIPYEQYF
TRBD1	few	TRBV15	TRBJ2-1	TGTGCCACCAGCAGAGAAGGGGGCCAGTACAATGATCGGCAGTTCTTC	CATSREGGQYNDRQFF
TRBD2	.	TRBV11-2	TRBJ2-2	TGTGCCAGCAGAATAGCGGGAAAGACCGGGGAGCTGTTTTTT	CASRIAGKTGELFF
TRBD2	.	TRBV19	TRBJ2-7	TGTGCCAGTAGTCCCCCGGGGGGACCCTACGAGCAGTACTTC	CASSPPGGPYEQYF
TRBD2	.	TRBV7-2	TRBJ2-2	TGTGCCAGCAGTTCGGGACTAGCGGAAGCCGGGGAGCTGTTTTTT	CASSSGLAEAGELFF
TRBD1	.	TRBV2	TRBJ2-1	TGTGCCAGCGTCCGGGACAGGGACGATGAGCAGTTCTTC	CASVRDRDDEQFF
TRBD2	few	TRBV4-1	TRBJ2-7	TGCGCCAGCAGCCAAGACCGGACTAGCGGGAACGAGCAGTACTTC	CASSQDRTSGNEQYF
TRBD1	few	TRBV7-2	TRBJ1-2	TGTGCCAGCAGCTTATGGGGAGACAGGGGTTACTATGGCTACACCTTC	CASSLWGDRGYYGYTF
.	many	TRBV29-1	TRBJ2-5	TGCAGCGTAACCAGACAGCGACAAGAGACCCAGTACTTC	CSVTRQRQETQYF
.	few	TRBV15	TRBJ2-5	TGTGCCACCAGCAGAGAATCGTGGCGGAAAGAGACCCAGTACTTC	CATSRESWRKETQYF
TRBD2	.	TRBV6-1	TRBJ2-5	TGTGCCAGCAGTGAACAGGCGGGAGTTCAAGAGACCCAGTACTTC	CASSEQAGVQETQYF
.	few	TRBV5-4	TRBJ2-4	TGTGCCAGCAGCTTGGCAGGGGTGGACATTCAGTACTTC	CASSLAGVDIQYF
TRBD2	.	TRBV9	TRBJ2-1	TGTGCCAGCAGCGTTACTAGCGGGAGTTACAATGAGCAGTTCTTC	CASSVTSGSYNEQFF
.	few	TRBV30	TRBJ2-5	TGTGCCTGGAGCCCCGGAGAGACCCAGTACTTC	CAWSPGETQYF
TRBD1	few	TRBV2	TRBJ1-2	TGTGCCAGCAGTGAGGGACAGAACTATGGCTACACCTTC	CASSEGQNYGYTF
TRBD2	.	TRBV11-2	TRBJ2-1	TGTGCCAGCAGCCACCGACTAGCGGGATCCCCAAACAATGAGCAGTTCTTC	CASSHRLAGSPNNEQFF
TRBD1	.	TRBV18	TRBJ2-7	TGTGCCAGCTCAAGACAGGGAAACTACGAGCAGTACTTC	CASSRQGNYEQYF
.	.	TRBV5-1	TRBJ2-6	TGCGCCAGCAGCTCGGACAGAGTAAGCTCTGGGGCCAACGTCCTGACTTTC	CASSSDRVSSGANVLTF
TRBD2	few	TRBV7-3	TRBJ2-3	TGTGCCAGCTCGAGCGGGAGGGGTCGCACAGATACGCAGTATTTT	CASSSGRGRTDTQYF
.	.	TRBV7-9	TRBJ2-3	TGTGCCAGCAGCTCAAGCACAGATACGCAGTATTTT	CASSSSTDTQYF
.	.	TRBV18	TRBJ2-1	TGTGCCAGCTCACCTTCTATTTCCAATGAGCAGTTCTTC	CASSPSISNEQFF
TRBD1	.	TRBV5-4	TRBJ2-1	TGTGCCAGCAGCTTGTGGACAGGGTTCAATGAGCAGTTCTTC	CASSLWTGFNEQFF
.	.	TRBV18	TRBJ2-1	TGTGCCAGCTCACCTCCTGTGGGGGGACTTCACAATGAGCAGTTCTTC	CASSPPVGGLHNEQFF